This T cell receptor (beta chain) is drawn from a study of identical twins (dated by TCRdb to 2015 to 2016). Notes on the research overall: The study deep-sequenced TCR alpha and beta repertoires from monozygotic twins, unrelated adults of various ages and cord blood to test whether fetal clonotypes persist. To rule out contamination, the twin experiments were replicated at different times with different library preparation protocols. General findings and caveats noted by the study authors: Abundant cord blood beta clonotypes carried fewer insertions; young adult naive repertoires showed a weaker similar trend, while memory repertoires showed none. In beta out-of-frame sequences, excess twin sharing was weaker, because having fewer shared sequences lowered the signal-to-noise ratio. Compared with coincidental sharing between unrelated individuals, out-of-frame TCR alpha sequences shared between twins had an excess of sequences with low generation probability. Out-of-frame TCR alpha sharing in monozygotic twins was systematically underestimated by recombination models, whereas sharing between unrelated individuals was in agreement with the recombination models. Because the same donors could not be followed over many years, the conclusions relied on cross-sectional statistical analysis. Invariant T cells such as MAIT and iNKT could partly confound zero-insertion analyses, although diverse VJ usage argued against such confounding for most clonotypes.

All donors were healthy Caucasians. The twin cohort comprised three pairs of female monozygotic twins, all aged roughly 18 to 30 years. Positive isolation kits from Invitrogen were used to isolate CD4+ and CD8+ T cell populations. Turning to this clonotype: Its target antigen remains unknown. Within one base of it there is no much larger clone, and no base qualities were kept.

The library was built by means of 5' RACE. The run used an Illumina HiSeq 2000. Template switching added a universal primer binding site, and the final cDNA carried a unique molecular identifier that allowed TCR cDNA molecules to be counted accurately. Specific primers in the conserved constant-segment region were used to synthesize first-strand cDNA for TCR alpha and beta chains. To control for contamination, every cDNA library was double barcoded, receiving both a SMART-Mk sample barcode and Illumina barcodes. Two successive PCR steps introduced TruSeq adapter sequences along with Illumina sample barcodes. Sequencing of the TCR alpha and beta cDNA libraries was done on the Illumina HiSeq platform using custom primers. Under the source paper's analysis protocol: MiGEC processed the raw reads to extract unique molecular identifiers, while MiXCR was used to determine the CDR3 positions. For each individual, recombination models were inferred using an EM algorithm with the repgenHMM and IGoR tools. The analysis of shared clonotypes was done with the tcR package in R, with sharing normalized by the product of cloneset sizes. Out-of-frame nonproductive sequences were analyzed to study raw recombination free of thymic and clonal selection effects. The public reads were quality trimmed at Q25 with fastp and then assembled into clones with MiXCR by TCRdb, keeping productive beta chains. Every entry covers one CDR3 protein and lists the most common genes and DNA from its rows. What appears here as the V and J calls and clone size reflects TCRdb's work, not the paper's. The sample yields approximately 530,000 distinct CDR3 sequences; approximately 20% were counted once. The ten top clones hold around 0.48% of the sample.

Counted from cysteine to phenylalanine, this CDR3 has 18 amino acids. Just CDR3 DNA is preserved here, 54 bases in frame from base 1. V trim: 6 bases; J trim: 5 bases; unmatched bases: 20. As encoded in the germline V gene (reference sequence), CDR1 is MNHEY while CDR2 is SMNVEV. The data were also submitted as part of a second study, on yellow fever vaccine responses in identical twins. As the second paper documents: According to the authors, in identical twins the way T cells responded to vaccination appeared partly convergent and partly personalized. Focusing on identical twins, the study followed the T cell clones that responded to the vaccine, and did so with precision.

The sequence is built from TRBV27 and TRBJ2-3; 7 junctional bases match TRBD2. The clonotype comes from a woman aged 18-29 years in good health. Sequencing was carried out using CD4+ T cells sorted from blood. The CDR3 here reads CASSCLLGGRAEVDTQYF. The bases are TGTGCCAGCAGCTGTCTACTCGGTGGGAGGGCCGAGGTAGATACGCAGTATTTT.